These 21 T cell receptor beta chains originate from one sample sequenced in a study of patients and donors after allogeneic stem cell transplantation. TCRdb independently ran MiXCR on the RT-PCR reads; one entry per CDR3 protein. The table lists about 2,200 distinct CDR3 sequences, around 30% of them singletons, with 16% in the top ten. Sample: blood, either unsorted or a sorted T cell fraction (not recorded which). These receptors originate from a human donor who was either an allogeneic HSCT recipient or a stem cell or donor lymphocyte infusion donor (not recorded which). It is not recorded whose cells these are; they may come from a transplant donor.

This chain uses TRBV20-1 with TRBJ2-5, with 11 positions matching TRBD2. After removal of 4 bases from V and 1 base from J, the junction contained 2 bases not matched to a gene. Germline CDR1 is DFQATT and CDR2 is SNEGSKA (reference sequence). CDR3 size: 14 residues. The CDR3 region is CSAKTSGIQETQYF. The CDR3 DNA reads as TGCAGTGCTAAGACTAGCGGGATCCAAGAGACCCAGTACTTC.

The CDR3 is CASSRDLRDTQYF. The CDR3 DNA follows: TGCGCCAGCAGCCGGGACCTCCGGGATACGCAGTATTTT. The V gene is TRBV10-1, the J gene TRBJ2-3, with D tentatively TRBD1 or TRBD2 (5 bases each). V was shortened by 6 bases and J by 6 bases, with 13 bases between the two germline ends. The CDR3 has 13 residues. Germline CDR1 WNHNN, CDR2 SYGVQD (reference sequence).

This clonotype is large within its sample. The V and J genes are TRBV7-2 and TRBJ2-3; D assignment may be TRBD1 or TRBD2 (5 bases each). With 0 bases removed from V and 2 bases from J, the gap between germline ends came to 9 bases. Germline V gene sequence: CDR1 SGHTA, CDR2 FQGNSA. The CDR3 contains 15 residues. The CDR3 region has the DNA TGTGCCAGCAGCTTAGCGAGGGGCGTCACAGATACGCAGTATTTT. Its translation is CASSLARGVTDTQYF.

The chain combines TRBV29-1 with TRBJ1-1; a weak D match, TRBD1 (5 bases). The germline gives CDR1 SQVTM, CDR2 ANQGSEA. This CDR3 contains 13 residues. The V gene lost 4 bases and the J gene lost 0 bases, with 9 bases spanning the gap. CDR3 coding DNA: TGCAGCGTTGCTCGGGGCTTGAACACTGAAGCTTTCTTT. Protein: CSVARGLNTEAFF. Complete variable domain (other parts from reference TRBV29-1 and TRBJ1-1): SAVISQKPSRDICQRGTSLTIQCQVDSQVTMMFWYRQQPGQSLTLIATANQGSEATYESGFVIDKFPISRPNLTFSTLTVSNMSPEDSSIYLCSVARGLNTEAFFGQGTRLTVV.

There are a few counts of this clonotype. The chain is built from TRBV7-6 and TRBJ2-3; D is possibly TRBD2 (6 bases). This CDR3 contains 15 residues. With 5 bases removed from V and 1 base from J, the gap between germline ends came to 13 bases. Per the germline V gene, CDR1 is SGHVS and CDR2 is FNYEAQ. CDR3 sequence reads: CASSAGTERTDTQYF. The CDR3 nucleotides read TGTGCCAGCAGCGCCGGGACTGAGCGCACAGATACGCAGTATTTT.

This clonotype counts as large. V and J are TRBV5-1 and TRBJ2-3, with 8 bases that match TRBD2. The CDR3 covers 15 residues. V dropped 5 bases and J dropped 6; count of bases not matched to a gene: 11. Germline assignment: CDR1 SGHRS and CDR2 YFSETQ. The CDR3 DNA follows: TGCGCCAGCAGACTAGAACTAGCGGTCCGGGATACGCAGTATTTT. Its protein product is CASRLELAVRDTQYF.

The chain carries TRBV7-6 and TRBJ2-1; 11 nucleotides line up with TRBD2. The germline gives CDR1 SGHVS, CDR2 FNYEAQ. The CDR3 totals 14 residues. The trim removed 4 bases at V and 13 bases at J, leaving 9 bases unmatched. DNA for the CDR3: TGTGCCAGCAGCTCCACTAGCGGGGGCTCAGGACAGTTCTTC. Its protein product is CASSSTSGGSGQFF.

This chain links TRBV30 with TRBJ1-1; TRBD1 matches 7 bases. The CDR3 spans 14 residues. Looked up from germline, CDR1 is GTSNPN and CDR2 is SVGIG (reference sequence). The V segment lost 5 bases and the J segment 2 bases; nucleotides outside the gene matches: 8. The CDR3 coding sequence is TGTGCCTGGGACCCGGGACAGACAAACACTGAAGCTTTCTTT. As protein: CAWDPGQTNTEAFF.

The V and J genes are TRBV10-3 and TRBJ2-5; 8 bases agree with TRBD1. The germline CDR1 and CDR2 sequences are ENHRY and SYGVKD. V lost 6 bases and J lost 3; bases outside the gene matches: 3. This CDR3 has 13 amino acids. The CDR3 DNA reads TGTGCCATCAGGGACAGGGTAAAAGAGACCCAGTACTTC. Its translation: CAIRDRVKETQYF.

The rearrangement joins TRBV21-1 to TRBJ1-2. TRBV21-1 is a pseudogene. The CDR3 extends over 12 amino acids. DNA for the CDR3: TGTGCCAGCAGCACCAGGAGGTACGGCTACACCTTC. As protein: CASSTRRYGYTF.

The rearrangement links TRBV6-2 or TRBV6-3 to TRBJ2-1, with D hard to call. Germline loops: CDR1 MNHEY, CDR2 SVGEGT. The CDR3 is made up of 14 amino acids. Trimming took 5 bases from V and 8 from J, leaving 16 bases between them. The CDR3 DNA reads as TGTGCCAGCAGTCCCCGCGTGGGTGGCGATGAGCAGTTCTTC. Translation gives CASSPRVGGDEQFF.

The V gene is TRBV7-8, the J gene TRBJ2-7; 11 bases fit TRBD2. This CDR3 has 16 amino acids. Trimming took 3 bases from V and 2 from J; bases not matched to a gene: 6. Germline V CDR1 and CDR2: SGHVS, FQNEAQ. CDR3 in amino acids: CASSFTGTSGTYEQYF. The CDR3 nucleotides are TGTGCCAGCAGCTTCACTGGGACTAGCGGCACCTACGAGCAGTACTTC.

This chain joins TRBV11-2 and TRBJ2-2; D is unresolved. Trimming pared 5 bases from V and 7 bases from J, leaving 17 bases between. Per the germline V gene, CDR1 is SGHAT and CDR2 is FQNNGV. This CDR3 has 15 amino acids. CDR3 DNA sequence: TGTGCCAGCAGCCCTAGGACCCTGGGCCACGGGGAGCTGTTTTTT. It specifies CASSPRTLGHGELFF.

In its sample, this clonotype ranks as medium-sized. The chain is built from TRBV5-1 and TRBJ2-5; D not resolved. Per the germline V gene, CDR1 is SGHRS and CDR2 is YFSETQ. Between the trimmed V and J ends, which lost 5 bases and 3 bases, there was a span of 11 bases. CDR3 length equals 13 residues. The CDR3 reads CASRERDEETQYF. The CDR3 DNA reads TGCGCCAGCAGAGAACGAGACGAAGAGACCCAGTACTTC. Together with reference TRBV5-1 and TRBJ2-5, the CDR3 gives the full variable domain: KAGVTQTPRYLIKTRGQQVTLSCSPISGHRSVSWYQQTPGQGLQFLFEYFSETQRNKGNFPGRFSGRQFSNSRSEMNVSTLELGDSALYLCASRERDEETQYFGPGTRLLVL.

The chain carries TRBV7-2 and TRBJ2-3, with D unclear. The CDR3 has 12 residues. Germline CDR1 and CDR2: SGHTA and FQGNSA. V was cut by 5 bases and J by 2 bases, with 5 bases left in between. The CDR3 nucleotides are TGTGCCAGCAGCCCCTACACAGATACGCAGTATTTT. It codes for CASSPYTDTQYF.

This clonotype is judged large. The V call is TRBV5-1, the J call TRBJ2-7; 7 bases match TRBD1. The CDR3 length is 14 residues. Germline V lookup: CDR1 SGHRS, CDR2 YFSETQ. Unmatched junction bases numbered 8, after V lost 5 bases and J lost 3 bases. CDR3 bases: TGCGCCAGCAGATACGGACAGGACAGCTACGAGCAGTACTTC. This sequence encodes CASRYGQDSYEQYF. The full variable domain, rest sourced from reference TRBV5-1 and TRBJ2-7, is KAGVTQTPRYLIKTRGQQVTLSCSPISGHRSVSWYQQTPGQGLQFLFEYFSETQRNKGNFPGRFSGRQFSNSRSEMNVSTLELGDSALYLCASRYGQDSYEQYFGPGTRLTVT.

This clonotype was observed a handful of times. The rearrangement links TRBV29-1 to TRBJ1-1, with a weak D call TRBD1 (6 bases). Germline lookup yields CDR1 SQVTM and CDR2 ANQGSEA. This CDR3 is 13 amino acids long. V was clipped by 6 bases and J by 5 bases, with 16 bases between them. The chain's CDR3 is CSVPGQSWTEAFF. The CDR3 coding sequence is TGCAGCGTCCCCGGACAGTCGTGGACTGAAGCTTTCTTT.

The rearrangement uses TRBV5-6 and TRBJ2-3; D unresolved. CDR3 size: 13 residues. Germline values: CDR1 SGHDT, CDR2 YYEEEE. V was cut by 3 bases and J by 4 bases, with 9 bases left in between. This CDR3 is CASSSGVADTQYF. The CDR3 DNA sequence: TGTGCCAGCAGCTCTGGGGTGGCAGATACGCAGTATTTT.

This clonotype was recorded a few times. The chain recombines TRBV5-5 with TRBJ1-1; D is unresolved. The germline CDR1 and CDR2 sequences are SGHKS and YYEKEE (reference sequence). V was trimmed by 0 bases and J by 5 bases, leaving 11 bases between them. CDR3 length: 14 amino acids. The CDR3 coding sequence is TGTGCCAGCAGCTTGGTCCACGGGTCGACTGAAGCTTTCTTT. Its translation is CASSLVHGSTEAFF.

The chain employs TRBV11-3 and TRBJ2-1; weak D call: TRBD2 (7 bases). The ends were cut back, 3 bases at V and 9 bases at J, with 21 bases in the middle. The CDR3 covers 16 residues. The germline CDR1 and CDR2 sequences are SGHNT and YENEEA. The CDR3 loop reads CASSFLFASGQIEQFF. The CDR3 region has the DNA TGTGCCAGCAGCTTCCTGTTCGCTAGCGGACAGATTGAGCAGTTCTTC.

This sequence joins TRBV3-1 and TRBJ2-5; D not resolved. The CDR3 is made up of 16 amino acids. V was clipped by 1 base and J by 1 base, with 13 bases between them. Per germline, CDR1 LGHDT and CDR2 YNNKEL (reference sequence). CDR3 sequence (DNA): TGTGCCAGCAGCCAAGCTTCATCGTACCTCCAAGAGACCCAGTACTTC. Translated, it gives CASSQASSYLQETQYF.